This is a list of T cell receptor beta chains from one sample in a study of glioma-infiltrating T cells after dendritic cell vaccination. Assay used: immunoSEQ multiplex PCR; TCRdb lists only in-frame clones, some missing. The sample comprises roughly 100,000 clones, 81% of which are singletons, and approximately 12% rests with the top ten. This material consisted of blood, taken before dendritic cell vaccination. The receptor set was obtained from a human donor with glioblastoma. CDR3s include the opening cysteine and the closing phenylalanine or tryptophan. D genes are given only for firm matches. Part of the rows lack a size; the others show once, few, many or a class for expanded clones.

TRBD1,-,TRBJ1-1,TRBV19,CASSIGTGKENTEAFF,TGTGCCAGTAGTATTGGGACAGGTAAAGAAAACACTGAAGCTTTCTTT
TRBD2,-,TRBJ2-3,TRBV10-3,CAISESASGGATDTQYF,TGTGCCATCAGTGAGTCTGCTAGCGGGGGGGCAACAGATACGCAGTATTTT
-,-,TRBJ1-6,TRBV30,CAWTVPWAHNSPLHF,TGTGCCTGGACGGTCCCATGGGCGCATAATTCACCCCTCCACTTT
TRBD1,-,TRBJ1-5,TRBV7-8,CASSRRDRGNSNQPQHF,TGTGCCAGCAGCCGCCGGGACAGGGGAAATAGCAATCAGCCCCAGCATTTT
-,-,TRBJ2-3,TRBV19,CASSMGRTDTQYF,TGTGCCAGTAGTATGGGCCGCACAGATACGCAGTATTTT
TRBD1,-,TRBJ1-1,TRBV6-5,CASSRTGGSTEAFF,TGTGCCAGCAGTAGGACAGGGGGAAGCACTGAAGCTTTCTTT
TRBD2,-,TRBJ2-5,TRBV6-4,CASSPSGTSMETQYF,TGTGCCAGCAGTCCTTCCGGGACTAGCATGGAGACCCAGTACTTC
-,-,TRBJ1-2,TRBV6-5,CASSNRLGGYGYTF,TGTGCCAGCAGTAATCGCCTAGGGGGCTATGGCTACACCTTC
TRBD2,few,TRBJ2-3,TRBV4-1,CASSQDHGGDTDTQYF,TGCGCCAGCAGCCAAGACCACGGGGGGGACACAGATACGCAGTATTTT
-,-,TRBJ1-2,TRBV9,CASSPRGTAMAGGYTF,TGTGCCAGCAGCCCCCGTGGGACGGCTATGGCGGGAGGCTACACCTTC
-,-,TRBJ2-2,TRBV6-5,CASSLRGTGELFF,TGTGCCAGCAGTTTAAGGGGGACCGGGGAGCTGTTTTTT